The sequence of this T cell receptor beta chain was determined in a study of blood T cell repertoires in COVID-19. Germline lookup yields CDR1 SGHTA and CDR2 FQGNSA. Trimming cost V 5 bases and J 5 bases; bases outside gene matches: 16. The length of the CDR3 is 17 residues. Under the authors' procedure: Amplification of reference gene primers was used by the study to estimate nucleated cell counts. Some clones are missing from TCRdb's copy, which holds only in-frame ones; the method was immunoSEQ multiplex PCR. D and trimming come from the DNA, and the V and J calls and clone size come from that table. The data contain approximately 330,000 clones, about 87% of them singletons. Seattle participants joined during active infection and were tracked over time.

This sequence was found in a young man with COVID-19, enrolled during active disease. The rearrangement links TRBV7-2 to TRBJ2-5, with 8 bases aligning to TRBD1. The material sequenced was peripheral blood. This CDR3 reads CASSQNTGGSFGETQYF. For the CDR3, the DNA is TGTGCCAGCAGCCAAAATACAGGGGGGTCGTTCGGGGAGACCCAGTACTTC.